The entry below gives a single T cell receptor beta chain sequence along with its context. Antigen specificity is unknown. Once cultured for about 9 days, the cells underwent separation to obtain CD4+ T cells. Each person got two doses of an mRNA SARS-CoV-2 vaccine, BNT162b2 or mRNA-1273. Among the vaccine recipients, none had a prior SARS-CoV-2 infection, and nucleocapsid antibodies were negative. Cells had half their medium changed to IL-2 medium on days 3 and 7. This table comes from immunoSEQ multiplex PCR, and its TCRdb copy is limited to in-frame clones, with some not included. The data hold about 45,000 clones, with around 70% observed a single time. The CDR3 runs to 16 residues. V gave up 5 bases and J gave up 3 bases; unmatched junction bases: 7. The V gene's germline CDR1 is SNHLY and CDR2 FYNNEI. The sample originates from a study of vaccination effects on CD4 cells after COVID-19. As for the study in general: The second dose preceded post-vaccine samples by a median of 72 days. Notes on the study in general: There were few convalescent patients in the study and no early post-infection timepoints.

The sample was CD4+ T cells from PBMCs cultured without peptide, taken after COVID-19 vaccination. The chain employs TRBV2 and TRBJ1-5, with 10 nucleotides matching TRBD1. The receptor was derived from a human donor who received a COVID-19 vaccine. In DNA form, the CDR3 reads TGTGCCAGCAGTCTACGGACAGGGGGATACAATCAGCCCCAGCATTTT. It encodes CASSLRTGGYNQPQHF. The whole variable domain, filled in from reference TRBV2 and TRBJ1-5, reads EPEVTQTPSHQVTQMGQEVILRCVPISNHLYFYWYRQILGQKVEFLVSFYNNEISEKSEIFDDQFSVERPDGSNFTLKIRSTKLEDSAMYFCASSLRTGGYNQPQHFGDGTRLSIL.